This TCR beta chain was sequenced during a study of blood T cell repertoires in COVID-19. The length of the CDR3 is 14 residues. CDR1 is LNHDA and CDR2 is SQIVND in the germline V gene (reference sequence). Trimming took 6 bases from V and 4 from J, leaving 13 bases between them. Repertoires were generated with immunoSEQ multiplex PCR, while TCRdb's copy carries only in-frame clones and drops some. In the table there are about 73,000 clones, about 91% of which are singletons. The sequence was collected from a man older than 75 with acute or convalescent COVID-19. What was sequenced was peripheral blood. The chain has TRBV19 and TRBJ1-5; D not resolved. CDR3 DNA: TGTGCCAGTAGAAGCTTAGGAGTGAATCAGCCCCAGCATTTT. The encoded protein is CASRSLGVNQPQHF.